Shown below are 5 T cell receptor delta chains from a single sample sequenced in a study of gamma-delta T cells after stem cell transplantation. With CATT, TCRdb re-called clones from the RT-PCR reads. The repertoire includes more than 15,000 delta-chain clones, 9% to 9.5% of them detected once, and approximately 60% sits in the top ten. Sequenced material: gamma-delta T cells. The source is a human donor. It is not recorded whose cells these are; they may come from a transplant donor.

This chain joins TRDV2 and TRDJ1; 10 bases align to TRDD3. Losses at the gene ends were 2 bases for V and 7 bases for J; bases not matched to a gene: 12. The CDR3 has 16 residues. Germline V gives CDR1 GEAIGNYY, CDR2 EKD. CDR3 protein: CACDKLGMGDTFKLIF. In DNA form, the CDR3 reads TGTGCCTGTGACAAGCTAGGAATGGGGGATACTTTTAAACTCATCTTT.

This clone showed up just a few times. One base away lies a much larger clone, so this may be a sequencing read error. The rearrangement links TRDV2 to TRDJ1; TRDD3 agrees at 9 bases. This CDR3 has 18 amino acids. Germline V gene lookup returns CDR1 GEAIGNYY and CDR2 EKD. With 0 bases clipped from V and 4 bases from J, the junction kept 14 bases outside the gene matches. Here the CDR3 reads CACDTILGRGIQGDKLIF. CDR3 bases: TGTGCCTGTGACACCATTCTAGGCCGGGGGATACAGGGCGATAAACTCATCTTT.

Details on this clone: The amino acid sequence in TCRdb belongs to a much larger clone and departs from this DNA's translation at residue 6, likely a sequencing read error; the sequence shown is translated from the DNA. This rearrangement joins TRDV2 to TRDJ1, with 8 bases matching TRDD3. Germline loops: CDR1 GEAIGNYY, CDR2 EKD. V lost 0 bases and J lost 5; bases outside the gene matches: 13. The CDR3 runs to 17 residues. The CDR3 region is CACDTARSGGLLDKLIF. The DNA of the CDR3 is TGTGCCTGTGACACCGCCCGATCTGGGGGACTTCTTGATAAACTCATCTTT.

Details on this clone: The amino acid sequence in TCRdb belongs to a much larger clone and departs from this DNA's translation at residue 10, likely a sequencing read error; the sequence shown is translated from the DNA. The J gene is TRDJ3, the V gene TRDV2; D is perhaps TRDD3 (6 bases). In germline, CDR1 is GEAIGNYY, CDR2 EKD. The CDR3 is made up of 19 amino acids. V was clipped by 1 base and J by 0 bases, with 15 bases between them. The CDR3 loop is CACDTAGGRISWDTRQMFF. Written as DNA, the CDR3 is TGTGCCTGTGACACGGCCGGGGGACGTATCTCCTGGGACACCCGACAGATGTTTTTC.

The chain recombines TRDV1 with TRDJ1; maybe TRDD2 (6 bases). This CDR3 has 17 residues. Germline V gives CDR1 TSWWSYY, CDR2 QGS. Trimming shortened V by 5 bases and J by 6 bases, and 25 bases separated the two germline ends. The CDR3 protein is CALGTRLTFRASYKLIF. DNA for the CDR3: TGTGCTCTTGGGACACGACTCACATTTCGTGCTTCCTATAAACTCATCTTT.